These 31 T cell receptor beta chains came from one sample sequenced in a study of regulatory T cells in long-lasting Graves disease. Time point meaning: newly diagnosed GD, antithyroid drugs for less than 3 months. TCR sequences were obtained from RNA taken from PBMCs. Library construction for TCR beta used iRepertoire HTBI primers and Arm-PCR of CDR3 regions. TCRdb independently ran MiXCR on the multiplex PCR reads; one entry per CDR3 protein. Of approximately 540,000 distinct CDR3 sequences listed, around 13% are singletons. The same specimen was also included in a second study, on T cells in Graves' hyperthyroidism and ophthalmopathy.

Sample: peripheral blood mononuclear cells (PBMCs), taken at new diagnosis, from a patient treated with antithyroid drugs. The receptor set was obtained from a woman in her 30s with Graves disease.

The table lists this clonotype with many counts. The rearrangement links TRBV6-1 to TRBJ1-5; 7 bases map to TRBD1. The V gene end was trimmed by 6 bases and the J gene end by 4 bases; junction bases not matched to a gene: 9. CDR1 and CDR2 from the germline V gene are MNHNS and SASEGT. There are 15 residues in the CDR3. The CDR3 nucleotides are TGTGCCAGCAGACCTGGGATCAGGGGGAATCAGCCCCAGCATTTT. Translating it yields CASRPGIRGNQPQHF.

This clonotype was seen a few times. The chain uses TRBV12-5 and TRBJ1-2; maybe TRBD1 (6 bases). CDR1 is LGHNT and CDR2 is FRNRAP in the germline V gene. The V and J ends lost 1 base and 2 bases respectively, with 14 bases between them. The CDR3 covers 16 residues. CDR3 protein: CASGLDPFQGNYGYTF. The CDR3 coding sequence is TGTGCTAGTGGTTTGGACCCTTTCCAGGGGAACTATGGCTACACCTTC.

This clonotype was counted a few times. The chain employs TRBV3-1 and TRBJ1-2; 7 bases line up with TRBD1. The CDR3 consists of 15 residues. Germline-derived CDR1 and CDR2 are LGHDT and YNNKEL (reference sequence). V dropped 2 bases and J dropped 2; count of bases not matched to a gene: 5. CDR3 sequence: CASSQRGQRNYGYTF. The CDR3 nucleotides are TGTGCCAGCAGCCAACGGGGACAGAGAAACTATGGCTACACCTTC.

This clonotype was seen repeatedly, ten times or more. The gene calls are TRBV5-8 and TRBJ1-1; no clear D gene. Germline CDR1 is SGHTS and CDR2 is YDEGEE. Trimming took off 1 base at V and 6 bases at J, with 13 bases between the two ends. The CDR3 contains 14 residues. The CDR3 DNA reads as TGTGCCAGCAGCTTGTCGTGGAGGACCTCTGAAGCTTTCTTT. This sequence encodes CASSLSWRTSEAFF.

This clonotype was counted once. The rearrangement uses TRBV10-2 and TRBJ2-1; TRBD2 matches at 8 bases. V shed 6 bases and J 6 bases; nucleotides not matched to a gene: 10. The CDR3 covers 15 residues. CDR1 and CDR2 from the germline V gene are WSHSY and SAAADI. The CDR3 reads CASSRGLEVLNEQFF. DNA for the CDR3: TGCGCCAGCAGCCGGGGACTAGAAGTTCTCAATGAGCAGTTCTTC.

This clonotype was detected only a few times. The J gene is TRBJ2-3, the V gene TRBV7-6, with D maybe TRBD2 (6 bases). Germline V gives CDR1 SGHVS, CDR2 FNYEAQ. Trimming pared 1 base from V and 0 bases from J, leaving 8 bases between. This CDR3 has 15 residues. Written as DNA, the CDR3 is TGTGCCAGCAGCTTAGAGGCGGGAAGCACAGATACGCAGTATTTT. As protein: CASSLEAGSTDTQYF.

This clonotype was seen at least ten times. This chain uses TRBV7-9 with TRBJ2-1, with 8 bases aligning to TRBD1. Per the germline V gene, CDR1 is SEHNR and CDR2 is FQNEAQ (reference sequence). This CDR3 region has 16 residues. The junction had 6 bases not matched to a gene; V was cut back by 3 bases and J by 2 bases. The CDR3: CASSLDRDLTYNEQFF. For the CDR3, the DNA is TGTGCCAGCAGCTTGGACAGGGACCTAACCTACAATGAGCAGTTCTTC. Full variable domain (missing parts from reference TRBV7-9 and TRBJ2-1): DTGVSQNPRHKITKRGQNVTFRCDPISEHNRLYWYRQTLGQGPEFLTYFQNEAQLEKSRLLSDRFSAERPKGSFSTLEIQRTEQGDSAMYLCASSLDRDLTYNEQFFGPGTRLTVL.

This clonotype has a handful of counts. This may stem from a read error, because a much larger clone lies one nucleotide away. This chain joins TRBV30 and TRBJ1-4; the D gene is possibly TRBD1 (5 bases). The germline gives CDR1 GTSNPN, CDR2 SVGIG (reference sequence). V shed 6 bases and J shed 7 bases, with 18 bases lying between them. The length of the CDR3 is 14 residues. The CDR3 loop reads CACNPGWDGEKLFF. CDR3 DNA sequence: TGTGCCTGTAACCCTGGGTGGGACGGTGAAAAACTGTTTTTT. The entire variable domain, with the rest obtained from reference TRBV30 and TRBJ1-4, is as follows: SQTIHQWPATLVQPVGSPLSLECTVEGTSNPNLYWYRQAAGRGLQLLFYSVGIGQISSEVPQNLSASRPQDRQFILSSKKLLLSDSGFYLCACNPGWDGEKLFFGSGTQLSVL.

This clonotype was observed many times. The V gene is TRBV2, the J gene TRBJ2-5; 10 nucleotides align to TRBD2. The DNA matches TRBJ2-1 better at its end, which makes the J call doubtful. The CDR3 is 15 amino acids. Germline CDR1 and CDR2: SNHLY and FYNNEI. The CDR3 coding sequence is TGTGCCAGCAGTGAACTAGCGGGAGAGGTCAATGAGCAGTTCTTC. Protein product: CASSELAGEVNEQFF.

This clonotype occurred many times. J is TRBJ2-2 and V is TRBV2; D is unclear. The CDR3 is 14 amino acids. CDR1 is SNHLY and CDR2 is FYNNEI in the germline V gene. V lost 8 bases to trimming and J lost 0 bases, with 10 bases between them. The CDR3 loop reads CASGWGSNTGELFF. In nucleotides, the CDR3 is TGTGCCAGCGGGTGGGGATCGAACACCGGGGAGCTGTTTTTT.

This clonotype has at least ten counts. The rearrangement uses TRBV27 and TRBJ2-6; D uncertain. This CDR3 contains 15 residues. V was shortened by 6 bases and J by 1 base, with 10 bases between the two germline ends. Germline assignment: CDR1 MNHEY and CDR2 SMNVEV (reference sequence). This chain's CDR3 is CASRVGVSGANVLTF. In DNA form, the CDR3 reads TGTGCCAGCAGAGTAGGTGTGTCTGGGGCCAACGTCCTGACTTTC.

This clonotype occurred many times. The chain recombines TRBV7-9 with TRBJ1-1, with TRBD1 identical over 7 bases. The J segment lost 1 base and the V segment lost 6 bases, leaving 11 bases of the junction unmatched. CDR3 length: 16 amino acids. Germline CDR1 reads SEHNR; CDR2 reads FQNEAQ (reference sequence). CDR3 in amino acids: CASSRGDRETNTEAFF. As DNA, the CDR3 is TGTGCCAGCAGTCGGGGAGACAGGGAAACGAACACTGAAGCTTTCTTT.

This clonotype came up many times. The genes are TRBV29-1 and TRBJ2-3; D possibly corresponds to TRBD2 (6 bases). V lost 0 bases to trimming and J lost 7 bases, with 14 bases between them. Germline V gene lookup returns CDR1 SQVTM and CDR2 ANQGSEA. The CDR3 extends over 14 amino acids. The CDR3 DNA sequence: TGCAGCGTTGAAGAGGACGGGACTTTGTATACGCAGTATTTT. It translates to CSVEEDGTLYTQYF.

This clonotype was detected ten times or more. The V and J genes are TRBV7-9 and TRBJ1-4; D is unresolved. The germline gives CDR1 SEHNR, CDR2 FQNEAQ (reference sequence). This CDR3 is 15 amino acids long. Between the trimmed V and J ends, which lost 5 bases and 7 bases, there was a span of 17 bases. The CDR3 DNA sequence: TGTGCCAGCAGCCCCAGACGAAGAACGGGTGAAAAACTGTTTTTT. Residues: CASSPRRRTGEKLFF.

This clonotype was observed a few times. A much larger clone differs by one base, so this may be a read error. V gene TRBV12-3 or TRBV12-4 combines with J gene TRBJ2-1, with TRBD1 as a possible D gene (5 bases). This CDR3 is 13 amino acids long. This chain's CDR3 is CAGREKGYNEQFF. The CDR3 DNA reads TGTGCCGGCAGAGAGAAGGGGTACAATGAGCAGTTCTTC.

The rearrangement joins TRBV7-9 to TRBJ2-3; D unresolved. Germline V gene data show CDR1 as SEHNR and CDR2 as FQNEAQ (reference sequence). The CDR3 runs to 11 residues. The V end was cut by 7 bases, the J end by 4 bases, with 6 bases between. The CDR3 here is CASTAADTQYF. The CDR3 DNA sequence: TGTGCCAGCACCGCGGCAGATACGCAGTATTTT.

This clonotype was found many times. The rearrangement uses TRBV2 and TRBJ2-1, with D perhaps TRBD2 (5 bases). The CDR3 sequence is 17 residues long. Germline V gene sequence: CDR1 SNHLY, CDR2 FYNNEI. V was pared by 0 bases and J by 4 bases, with 16 bases between. This chain's CDR3 is CASSEAGGSLRYNEQFF. The CDR3 DNA sequence: TGTGCCAGCAGTGAAGCGGGCGGGTCGCTTCGTTACAATGAGCAGTTCTTC.

This clonotype was counted ten times or more. This chain links TRBV11-2 with TRBJ2-1, with TRBD1 as a possible D gene (6 bases). Germline CDR1 reads SGHAT; CDR2 reads FQNNGV. Trimming removed 7 bases at V and 10 bases at J, with 23 bases between. The CDR3 has 15 amino acids. The CDR3 reads CASTISRGSAGEQFF. CDR3 nucleotides: TGTGCCAGCACCATCTCCAGGGGATCGGCGGGCGAGCAGTTCTTC.

This clonotype was found once. The junction differs from germline at one of its ends, possibly a read error. This chain uses TRBV6-1 with TRBJ2-6; unclear D gene. The CDR3 is made up of 15 amino acids. The germline CDR1 and CDR2 sequences are MNHNS and SASEGT. CDR3 DNA sequence: TGTGCCATCAGTGAGGCTCTGGGTGGGGCCAACGTCCTGACTTTC. It encodes CAISEALGGANVLTF.

This clonotype was found many times. The V and J genes are TRBV2 and TRBJ2-1; 7 bases map to TRBD2. Germline V gene lookup returns CDR1 SNHLY and CDR2 FYNNEI. Germline trimming cut 3 bases from V and 0 bases from J; bases unmatched to any gene: 2. The CDR3 has 15 residues. The CDR3, as DNA: TGTGCCAGCAGTGATCGCGGGAGCTCCTACAATGAGCAGTTCTTC. Translated, it gives CASSDRGSSYNEQFF. Full variable domain (missing parts from reference TRBV2 and TRBJ2-1): EPEVTQTPSHQVTQMGQEVILRCVPISNHLYFYWYRQILGQKVEFLVSFYNNEISEKSEIFDDQFSVERPDGSNFTLKIRSTKLEDSAMYFCASSDRGSSYNEQFFGPGTRLTVL.

V and J are TRBV18 and TRBJ1-4; the match to TRBD1 covers 8 bases. Trimming took 4 bases from V and 7 from J; bases not matched to a gene: 8. This CDR3 contains 15 residues. Germline loops: CDR1 KGHSH, CDR2 LQKENI. CDR3 DNA: TGTGCCAGCTCACGAGACAGGGGCGAAAGTGAAAAACTGTTTTTT. Translating it yields CASSRDRGESEKLFF.

The gene calls are TRBV19 and TRBJ2-2, with D possibly TRBD2 on 7 matching bases. CDR1 and CDR2 from the germline V gene are LNHDA and SQIVND (reference sequence). V dropped 1 base and J dropped 7 bases, with 13 bases sitting between them. This CDR3 comprises 15 residues. CDR3 amino acids: CASSIGGRQVGELFF. For the CDR3, the DNA is TGTGCCAGTAGTATAGGCGGGAGACAGGTCGGGGAGCTGTTTTTT.

This clonotype was observed a few times. The chain carries TRBV2 and TRBJ2-1; TRBD1 matches at 8 bases. CDR3 length: 18 residues. After removal of 4 bases from V and 4 bases from J, the junction contained 15 bases not matched to a gene. Germline CDR1 and CDR2: SNHLY and FYNNEI. The CDR3 nucleotides read TGTGCCAGCAGTGGGGCGACAGGGGAAGGGGGCTTATACAATGAGCAGTTCTTC. Translated, it gives CASSGATGEGGLYNEQFF.

Concerning this clonotype itself: A much bigger clone sits one base away, suggesting this may be a read error. The chain uses TRBV7-9 and TRBJ2-7; TRBD2 is a possible D gene (6 bases). This CDR3 spans 15 amino acids. Germline loops: CDR1 SEHNR, CDR2 FQNEAQ (reference sequence). CDR3 amino acids: CASSFAGLPPYGQYF. In DNA, the CDR3 is TGTGCCAGCAGCTTCGCAGGACTACCGCCCTACGGGCAGTACTTC.

V is TRBV7-9 and J is TRBJ2-3, with D unclear. Trimming left V 5 bases short and J 2 bases short, with 11 bases between. The germline V gene encodes CDR1 SEHNR and CDR2 FQNEAQ (reference sequence). The CDR3 consists of 14 residues. CDR3 in DNA: TGTGCCAGCAGCGGGGTCTGGAACACAGATACGCAGTATTTT. Translated, it gives CASSGVWNTDTQYF.

This clonotype was found a few times. CDR3: CASSRQDLDYEQYF. The CDR3, as DNA: TGTGCCAGCTCGCGACAGGACCTAGACTACGAGCAGTACTTC. The chain combines TRBV18 with TRBJ2-7, with D perhaps TRBD1 (6 bases). The CDR3 totals 14 residues. Germline V gives CDR1 KGHSH, CDR2 LQKENI. V lost 6 bases to trimming and J lost 3 bases, with 15 bases between them. The full variable domain, rest sourced from reference TRBV18 and TRBJ2-7, is NAGVMQNPRHLVRRRGQEARLRCSPMKGHSHVYWYRQLPEEGLKFMVYLQKENIIDESGMPKERFSAEFPKEGPSILRIQQVVRGDSAAYFCASSRQDLDYEQYFGPGTRLTVT.

The chain has TRBV7-6 and TRBJ1-1; D may be TRBD1 (6 bases). V lost 5 bases and J lost 3, with 16 bases in between. Germline-derived CDR1 and CDR2 are SGHVS and FNYEAQ. CDR3 size: 15 residues. The CDR3 bases are TGTGCCAGCAGCATCAACCAGGGGATTGACACTGAAGCTTTCTTT. Protein sequence: CASSINQGIDTEAFF.

J is TRBJ1-1 and V is TRBV6-1; a weak D match, TRBD1 (5 bases). CDR3 length equals 14 residues. Per germline, CDR1 MNHNS and CDR2 SASEGT. V was clipped by 5 bases and J by 3 bases, with 13 bases between them. The CDR3 nucleotides are TGTGCCAGCAGTCCCGTTGGGGCTTACACTGAAGCTTTCTTT. Its protein is CASSPVGAYTEAFF.

This clonotype was found many times. The chain combines TRBV7-9 with TRBJ2-7, with D perhaps being TRBD1 or TRBD2 (6 bases each). Trimming took 5 bases from V and 3 from J, leaving 17 bases between them. The CDR3 contains 15 residues. The germline gives CDR1 SEHNR, CDR2 FQNEAQ (reference sequence). CDR3 bases: TGTGCCAGCAGCCCCGGTCGGGGGCAGGGCTACGAGCAGTACTTC. Its translation is CASSPGRGQGYEQYF.

The chain combines TRBV2 with TRBJ2-1, with 10 bases matching TRBD2. This CDR3 has 16 residues. Germline V gene data show CDR1 as SNHLY and CDR2 as FYNNEI. V lost 6 bases to trimming and J lost 5 bases; unmatched junction nucleotides: 10. CDR3 residues: CASSWWGLAGDNEQFF. CDR3 coding DNA: TGTGCCAGCAGCTGGTGGGGCCTAGCGGGAGACAATGAGCAGTTCTTC.

This clonotype was seen many times. This sequence joins TRBV5-1 and TRBJ2-1; 11 positions match TRBD2. Germline V gives CDR1 SGHRS, CDR2 YFSETQ. V lost 3 bases to trimming and J lost 7 bases; unmatched junction nucleotides: 3. The CDR3 consists of 14 residues. CDR3 in amino acids: CASSWGLAANEQFF. The DNA for the CDR3 is TGCGCCAGCAGCTGGGGACTAGCGGCGAATGAGCAGTTCTTC. The full variable domain, its missing parts supplied by reference TRBV5-1 and TRBJ2-1, is KAGVTQTPRYLIKTRGQQVTLSCSPISGHRSVSWYQQTPGQGLQFLFEYFSETQRNKGNFPGRFSGRQFSNSRSEMNVSTLELGDSALYLCASSWGLAANEQFFGPGTRLTVL.